The present entry profiles one T cell receptor beta chain with its context. The data stem from a study of blood T cell repertoires in COVID-19. As for the study in general: The cDNA or gDNA used as material had been derived from T cells, B-cell-depleted T cells, or PBMCs.

CDR1 ENHRY and CDR2 SYGVKD come from the germline V gene. Unmatched junction bases numbered 12, after V lost 5 bases and J lost 5 bases. The CDR3 totals 15 residues. Cohort 3 donors were reported recovered after two negative PCRs, clearance, or symptom resolution. Sequenced by immunoSEQ multiplex PCR; TCRdb stores in-frame clones only, minus some. The table includes around 310,000 clones, 75% to 90% detected once. This receptor was obtained from a man between 25 and 39 years old who had recovered from COVID-19. Sequenced: PBMCs or T cells enriched from blood (not recorded which). The chain employs TRBV10-3 and TRBJ2-7, with TRBD1 matching over 7 bases. In DNA form, the CDR3 reads TGTGCCATCAGTATCCAGGACAGGCGACTTCACGAGCAGTACTTC. This codes for CAISIQDRRLHEQYF.